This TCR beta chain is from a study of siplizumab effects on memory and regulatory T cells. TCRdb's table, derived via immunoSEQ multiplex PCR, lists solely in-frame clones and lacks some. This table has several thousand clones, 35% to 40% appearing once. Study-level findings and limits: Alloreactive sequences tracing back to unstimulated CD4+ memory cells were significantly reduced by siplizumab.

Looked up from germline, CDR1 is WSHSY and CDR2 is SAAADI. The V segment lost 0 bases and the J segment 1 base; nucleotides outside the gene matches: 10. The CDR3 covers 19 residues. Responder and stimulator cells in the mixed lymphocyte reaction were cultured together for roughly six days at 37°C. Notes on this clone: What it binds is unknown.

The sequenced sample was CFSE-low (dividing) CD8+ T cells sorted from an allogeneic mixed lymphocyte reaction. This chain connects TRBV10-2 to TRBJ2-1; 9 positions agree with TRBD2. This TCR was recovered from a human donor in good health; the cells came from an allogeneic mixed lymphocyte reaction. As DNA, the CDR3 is TGCGCCAGCAGTGAGTCCTTTGCGGGAGGGATTTTTTCCTACAATGAGCAGTTCTTC. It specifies CASSESFAGGIFSYNEQFF.